This T cell receptor (beta chain) appears in the sequencing data of a study of cytotoxic CD8 clonotypes in ibrutinib-treated CLL. Study-wide background: The response samples were taken once patients had been treated for a median of around twelve months, range 6 to 36.

Some clones are missing from TCRdb's copy, which holds only in-frame ones; the method was immunoSEQ multiplex PCR. The data show tens of thousands of clones, approximately 87% seen once. The source is a human donor with chronic lymphocytic leukemia. Sequencing used PBMCs, obtained after 24 months of ibrutinib treatment.

The CDR3 region has the DNA TGTGCCAGCAGTGACGGGACTCGCTCCTACGAGCAGTACTTC. This sequence encodes CASSDGTRSYEQYF. The rearrangement uses TRBV28 and TRBJ2-7, with D possibly matching TRBD2 (6 bases). The V and J ends lost 5 bases and 0 bases respectively, with 11 bases between them. CDR3 length equals 14 residues. Germline CDR1 and CDR2: MDHEN and SYDVKM.